The 32 T cell receptor beta chains in this list originate from one sample, sequenced in a study of blood T cell repertoires in COVID-19. Assay used: immunoSEQ multiplex PCR; TCRdb lists only in-frame clones, some missing. The sample carries more than 250,000 clones, roughly 90% recorded once. Source material: PBMCs or T cells enriched from blood (not recorded which). These receptors were obtained from a woman aged 25 to 39 who had recovered from COVID-19.

This clone was seen only a few times. The J gene is TRBJ2-7, the V gene TRBV15, with a weak D call TRBD2 (6 bases). V lost 1 base to trimming and J lost 1 base, with 11 bases between them. The CDR3 runs 15 residues. Per germline, CDR1 LNHNV and CDR2 YYDKDF (reference sequence). The CDR3 protein is CATSRGASASYEQYF. The CDR3 bases are TGTGCCACCAGCAGAGGGGCTAGCGCGTCCTACGAGCAGTACTTC. The variable domain in full, with the rest retrieved from reference TRBV15 and TRBJ2-7, is DAMVIQNPRYQVTQFGKPVTLSCSQTLNHNVMYWYQQKSSQAPKLLFHYYDKDFNNEADTPDNFQSRRPNTSFCFLDIRSPGLGDTAMYLCATSRGASASYEQYFGPGTRLTVT.

The chain combines TRBV2 with TRBJ2-1, with D unclear. Germline assignment: CDR1 SNHLY and CDR2 FYNNEI. Trimming removed 6 bases from V and 9 bases from J, with 9 bases in between. The length of the CDR3 is 11 residues. The CDR3 reads CASRIVGEQFF. For the CDR3, the DNA is TGTGCCAGCAGAATAGTCGGTGAGCAGTTCTTC.

V and J are TRBV5-1 and TRBJ2-2; 7 nucleotides align to TRBD2. Germline-derived CDR1 and CDR2 are SGHRS and YFSETQ. V lost 5 bases and J lost 0; bases outside the gene matches: 7. CDR3 length: 16 amino acids. The CDR3 nucleotides are TGCGCCAGCAGTCAAGGACTAGTCGCGAACACCGGGGAGCTGTTTTTT. Translating gives CASSQGLVANTGELFF.

The CDR3 bases are TGTGCCAGAAGCTGCAGACCGAGAGGGCGCGGGAATCAGCCCCAGCATTTT. Translating gives CARSCRPRGRGNQPQHF. The chain employs TRBV5-3 and TRBJ1-5; D call uncertain. TRBV5-3 is an open reading frame whose function is uncertain. CDR3 size: 17 residues. V shed 3 bases and J shed 4 bases, with 20 bases lying between them.

The V call is TRBV2, the J call TRBJ2-1, with 10 bases aligning to TRBD2. The V and J ends lost 5 bases and 9 bases, in that order; junction bases with no gene match: 7. Germline CDR1 reads SNHLY; CDR2 reads FYNNEI. The CDR3 consists of 14 residues. The CDR3 here is CASSSLAGGVEQFF. In nucleotides, the CDR3 is TGTGCCAGCAGTTCGTTAGCGGGAGGTGTTGAGCAGTTCTTC.

In nucleotides, the CDR3 is TGCGCCAGCAGCCCTCTGGACAGAAACACCGGGGAGCTGTTTTTT. This sequence encodes CASSPLDRNTGELFF. The rearrangement joins TRBV4-1 to TRBJ2-2; TRBD1 might be the D (6 bases). CDR1 MGHRA and CDR2 YSYEKL come from the germline V gene. The V end was cut by 4 bases, the J end by 2 bases, with 11 bases between. The CDR3 is made up of 15 amino acids.

This clone was counted a single time. V usage is TRBV7-2 and J usage is TRBJ1-4; D unclear. The CDR3 has 16 residues. V lost 1 base and J 0 bases, leaving 9 bases between the germline ends. The germline V gene has CDR1 SGHTA and CDR2 FQGNSA. CDR3 amino acids: CASSLGHPATNEKLFF. The CDR3 bases are TGTGCCAGCAGCTTAGGACACCCTGCAACTAATGAAAAACTGTTTTTT.

J is TRBJ2-7 and V is TRBV11-2; possibly TRBD1 for D (6 bases). Germline CDR1 SGHAT, CDR2 FQNNGV. The CDR3 has 12 residues. Trimming left V 5 bases short and J 6 bases short, with 11 bases between. The CDR3: CASSRWTVEQYF. In DNA form, the CDR3 reads TGTGCCAGCAGCCGGTGGACAGTCGAGCAGTACTTC.

This clone was observed a handful of times. The rearrangement joins TRBV27 to TRBJ2-5; TRBD2 aligns across 8 bases. V lost 5 bases, J lost 1 base, and 6 bases stayed unmatched. This CDR3 has 15 residues. Germline V lookup: CDR1 MNHEY, CDR2 SMNVEV (reference sequence). The CDR3 reads CASSRKRGSQETQYF. The CDR3 DNA reads as TGTGCCAGCAGTAGGAAGCGGGGGTCCCAAGAGACCCAGTACTTC.

V usage is TRBV28 and J usage is TRBJ1-5; weak D call: TRBD1 (5 bases). The CDR3 is made up of 14 amino acids. Germline loops: CDR1 MDHEN, CDR2 SYDVKM. Trimming removed 7 bases from V and 4 bases from J, with 14 bases in between. The CDR3 DNA reads as TGTGCCAGCACTCGTGGAGGGACGAATCAGCCCCAGCATTTT. It translates to CASTRGGTNQPQHF.

This clone came up once. The chain carries TRBV18 and TRBJ1-3; D might be TRBD1 (5 bases). Germline CDR1 is KGHSH and CDR2 is LQKENI. This CDR3 is built from 15 residues. Trimming removed 2 bases at V and 4 bases at J, with 12 bases between. The CDR3 DNA is TGTGCCAGCTCACCAGCCAGGGCTGACGGAAACACCATATATTTT. Its translation: CASSPARADGNTIYF.

This rearrangement joins TRBV5-4 to TRBJ1-2; tentatively, D is TRBD1 (6 bases). The germline gives CDR1 SGHNT, CDR2 YYREEE (reference sequence). This CDR3 has 13 amino acids. Trimming took 6 bases from V and 7 from J, leaving 16 bases between them. This chain's CDR3 is CASTGGGDPGYTF. CDR3 DNA: TGTGCCAGCACCGGAGGGGGGGACCCTGGCTACACCTTC.

The chain has TRBV9 and TRBJ1-1; D call uncertain. This CDR3 region has 13 residues. V lost 4 bases to trimming and J lost 8 bases, with 15 bases between them. CDR1 SGDLS and CDR2 YYNGEE come from the germline V gene. The DNA for the CDR3 is TGTGCCAGCAGCATGGACTGGAGGGAGGAAGCTTTCTTT. Encoded protein: CASSMDWREEAFF.

The chain recombines TRBV3-1 (or the pseudogene TRBV3-2) with TRBJ2-5; D uncertain. The CDR3 loop spans 15 amino acids. CDR1 LGHDT and CDR2 YNNKEL come from the germline V gene (reference sequence). V was clipped by 5 bases and J by 2 bases, with 15 bases between them. This CDR3 is CASSSRLRIQETQYF. Written as DNA, the CDR3 is TGTGCCAGCAGCTCCCGACTTCGAATACAAGAGACCCAGTACTTC.

As concerns this clone: Compared with germline, one end of the junction differs, possibly owing to a read error. The chain combines TRBV7-7 with TRBJ2-5; D perhaps matches TRBD2 (7 bases). CDR3 length: 17 amino acids. Germline CDR1 reads SSHAT; CDR2 reads FNYEAQ (reference sequence). The CDR3 bases are TGTGCTAGCAGCTTAGGGGGGGGTCTGTCTAGTGGCGAGACCCAGTACTTC. It translates to CASSLGGGLSSGETQYF.

The chain links TRBV28 to TRBJ1-3, with TRBD1 as a possible D gene (5 bases). The CDR3 has 15 residues. CDR1 is MDHEN and CDR2 is SYDVKM in the germline V gene. V was clipped by 8 bases and J by 0 bases, with 14 bases between them. CDR3 protein: CASGGYRNSGNTIYF. The CDR3 DNA reads TGTGCCAGCGGGGGGTACAGGAACTCTGGAAACACCATATATTTT. The variable domain in full, with the rest retrieved from reference TRBV28 and TRBJ1-3, is DVKVTQSSRYLVKRTGEKVFLECVQDMDHENMFWYRQDPGLGLRLIYFSYDVKMKEKGDIPEGYSVSREKKERFSLILESASTNQTSMYLCASGGYRNSGNTIYFGEGSWLTVV.

Concerning this clone: Other DNA sequences from this sample encode an identical CDR3 as well. J is TRBJ1-2 and V is TRBV28; 9 positions agree with TRBD1. The trim removed 5 bases at V and 5 bases at J, leaving 0 bases unmatched. The length of the CDR3 is 12 residues. Per germline, CDR1 MDHEN and CDR2 SYDVKM. CDR3 DNA sequence: TGTGCCAGCAGTGGGACAGGGTATGGCTACACCTTC. Its translation is CASSGTGYGYTF.

This chain connects TRBV4-3 to TRBJ1-5; no clear D. The CDR3 extends over 15 amino acids. Germline V CDR1 and CDR2: LGHNA, YSLEER. Trimming removed 0 bases at V and 6 bases at J, with 12 bases between. CDR3 protein: CASSQDGRGGQPQHF. DNA of the CDR3: TGCGCCAGCAGCCAAGATGGAAGAGGTGGTCAGCCCCAGCATTTT.

J is TRBJ2-3 and V is TRBV27; unclear D gene. Germline assignment: CDR1 MNHEY and CDR2 SMNVEV (reference sequence). V gave up 7 bases and J gave up 9 bases, with 14 bases separating them. The CDR3 length is 12 residues. CDR3 sequence: CASNPPSGTQYF. The CDR3 nucleotides read TGTGCCAGCAACCCCCCGTCCGGGACGCAGTATTTT.

V usage is TRBV5-3 and J usage is TRBJ2-7; 9 bases align to TRBD2. TRBV5-3 is filed as an ORF, its function uncertain. The CDR3 sequence is 17 residues long. With 0 bases clipped from V and 2 bases from J, the junction kept 9 bases outside the gene matches. The CDR3 reads CARSLAISGGLTYEQYF. As DNA, the CDR3 is TGTGCCAGAAGCTTGGCCATTAGCGGGGGACTTACCTACGAGCAGTACTTC.

This clone was observed once. The chain couples TRBV5-4 to TRBJ2-5, with TRBD1 matching 7 bases. Germline-derived CDR1 and CDR2 are SGHNT and YYREEE (reference sequence). The CDR3 runs to 13 residues. After removal of 2 bases from V and 4 bases from J, the junction contained 2 bases not matched to a gene. The DNA for the CDR3 is TGTGCCAGCAGCTTACGGACAGGAGAGACCCAGTACTTC. It yields the protein CASSLRTGETQYF.

V and J are TRBV9 and TRBJ2-3; tentatively, D is TRBD1 (5 bases). The CDR3 runs 18 residues. CDR1 and CDR2 (germline): SGDLS, YYNGEE. V was cut by 0 bases and J by 3 bases, with 20 bases left in between. The CDR3 nucleotides read TGTGCCAGCAGCGTAGATGTCGGGTCAGGGATGATGACAGATACGCAGTATTTT. It encodes CASSVDVGSGMMTDTQYF. The entire variable domain, with the rest obtained from reference TRBV9 and TRBJ2-3, is as follows: DSGVTQTPKHLITATGQRVTLRCSPRSGDLSVYWYQQSLDQGLQFLIQYYNGEERAKGNILERFSAQQFPDLHSELNLSSLELGDSALYFCASSVDVGSGMMTDTQYFGPGTRLTVL.

The chain carries TRBV5-1 and TRBJ2-1, with 8 bases identical to TRBD2. Unmatched junction bases numbered 12, after V lost 2 bases and J lost 2 bases. The CDR3 has 18 amino acids. The germline gives CDR1 SGHRS, CDR2 YFSETQ. In nucleotides, the CDR3 is TGCGCCAGCAGCTTACTAGCGGCCCTGGGGGGCACCTACAATGAGCAGTTCTTC. This gives the protein CASSLLAALGGTYNEQFF.

This CDR3 reads CASSQTRWGGADTQYF. The CDR3 DNA reads TGTGCCAGCAGCCAGACCCGTTGGGGGGGGGCAGATACGCAGTATTTT. The V and J genes are TRBV7-2 and TRBJ2-3; TRBD2 matches at 7 bases. This CDR3 comprises 16 residues. Germline V lookup: CDR1 SGHTA, CDR2 FQGNSA. V was pared by 5 bases and J by 4 bases, with 12 bases of the junction left unmatched.

The V call is TRBV25-1, the J call TRBJ2-7, with D perhaps matching TRBD2 (5 bases). Germline loops: CDR1 MGHDK, CDR2 SYGVNS. The CDR3 spans 15 residues. The V and J ends lost 1 base and 2 bases respectively, with 12 bases between them. CDR3 region: CASSELEATAYEQYF. CDR3 coding DNA: TGTGCCAGCAGTGAATTGGAGGCAACTGCCTACGAGCAGTACTTC.

The chain carries TRBV5-6 and TRBJ1-2; D uncertain. Per germline, CDR1 SGHDT and CDR2 YYEEEE. V was pared by 4 bases and J by 8 bases, with 9 bases between. The CDR3 runs to 11 residues. The CDR3: CASSAYSGYTF. In DNA, the CDR3 is TGTGCCAGCAGCGCCTATAGCGGCTACACCTTC.

The chain carries TRBV4-1 and TRBJ2-4; the D gene is possibly TRBD2 (5 bases). With 2 bases removed from V and 0 bases from J, the gap between germline ends came to 11 bases. CDR1 is MGHRA, CDR2 YSYEKL, per germline. This CDR3 contains 16 residues. DNA of the CDR3: TGCGCCAGCAGCCAAAGCGGCCAGATAGCCAAAAACATTCAGTACTTC. Protein product: CASSQSGQIAKNIQYF.

The chain recombines TRBV5-1 with TRBJ2-7, with a possible D match to TRBD1 (6 bases). The CDR3 consists of 14 residues. Germline CDR1 and CDR2: SGHRS and YFSETQ. The ends were cut back, 4 bases at V and 2 bases at J, with 13 bases in the middle. In DNA form, the CDR3 reads TGCGCCAGCAGCCCCGCCGGGACACCCTACGAGCAGTACTTC. This sequence encodes CASSPAGTPYEQYF.

This clone was counted only a few times. The genes are TRBV9 and TRBJ1-2, with D possibly TRBD1 on 5 matching bases. The CDR3 is 14 amino acids. The germline CDR1 and CDR2 sequences are SGDLS and YYNGEE. V dropped 4 bases and J dropped 3 bases, with 13 bases sitting between them. The CDR3 is CASSPGREYYGYTF. CDR3 bases: TGTGCCAGCAGCCCGGGGCGGGAATACTATGGCTACACCTTC.

The rearrangement joins TRBV4-3 to TRBJ2-7, with D possibly TRBD1 on 5 matching bases. The CDR3 consists of 17 residues. Germline V gives CDR1 LGHNA, CDR2 YSLEER. Trimming pared 1 base from V and 2 bases from J, leaving 18 bases between. For the CDR3, the DNA is TGCGCCAGCAGCCAAGGCCTTGACCCTAGACAGCCCTACGAGCAGTACTTC. Protein product: CASSQGLDPRQPYEQYF.

V is TRBV28 and J is TRBJ1-2, with 8 bases fitting TRBD1. The CDR3 contains 13 residues. V dropped 7 bases and J dropped 3; count of bases not matched to a gene: 4. Germline V gene data show CDR1 as MDHEN and CDR2 as SYDVKM. In nucleotides, the CDR3 is TGTGCCAGCACCTTACAGGGGGACTATGGCTACACCTTC. It encodes CASTLQGDYGYTF.

The V gene is TRBV28, the J gene TRBJ1-6; tentative D call: TRBD1 (5 bases). Germline CDR1 MDHEN, CDR2 SYDVKM. The CDR3 runs to 15 residues. Trimming pared 3 bases from V and 3 bases from J, leaving 9 bases between. In DNA form, the CDR3 reads TGTGCCAGCAGTTTGGGGGGAGTCTATAATTCACCCCTCCACTTT. Amino acids: CASSLGGVYNSPLHF.